Listed below are T cell receptor beta chains from one sample, sequenced in a study of neoadjuvant anti-PD-1 for oral cavity cancer. Sequenced by immunoSEQ multiplex PCR; TCRdb stores in-frame clones only, minus some. The repertoire holds about 14,000 clones, with 65% to 75% as singletons. Sequencing used PBMCs, obtained before nivolumab (anti-PD-1) treatment. Receptors originate from a person between 35 and 79 years old with oral cavity squamous cell carcinoma. Each CDR3 is given with its conserved first and last residue. A D gene is named only where the DNA matches it firmly. Clone size is not always given. Where it is, it says once, few, many or a class for expanded clones.

V gene,J gene,clone size,D gene,CDR3 DNA,CDR3 protein
TRBV11-1,TRBJ2-5,NA,NA,TGTGCCAGCAGCCTTCGACAGCAAGAGACCCAGTACTTC,CASSLRQQETQYF
TRBV5-1,TRBJ1-6,NA,NA,TGCGCCAGCAGCCCAAGGACCGAGGGAAATTCACCCCTCCACTTT,CASSPRTEGNSPLHF
TRBV6-5,TRBJ1-5,NA,NA,TGTGCCAGCAGTCCCGCCGGGGTAAGCAATCAGCCCCAGCATTTT,CASSPAGVSNQPQHF
TRBV4-1,TRBJ1-5,few,TRBD1,TGCGCCAGCAGCCAAGATTGGTCCGGGACAGGGCCCCAGCATTTT,CASSQDWSGTGPQHF
TRBV6-5,TRBJ2-5,NA,TRBD2,TGTGCCAGCAGTTACTCGTTGGGGGGGGAGACCCAGTACTTC,CASSYSLGGETQYF
TRBV29-1,TRBJ2-1,NA,NA,TGCAGCGCCGGCGCTAACTCCTACAATGAGCAGTTCTTC,CSAGANSYNEQFF
TRBV9,TRBJ2-5,NA,TRBD2,TGTGCCAGCAGCCCTGCGGGGGTCCAAGAGACCCAGTACTTC,CASSPAGVQETQYF
TRBV30,TRBJ2-7,NA,TRBD1,TGTGCCTGGAGTGGACAGGGCAACGAGCAGTACTTC,CAWSGQGNEQYF
TRBV2,TRBJ2-7,few,TRBD1,TGTGCCAGCAGTGGTCCCAGGGGGCCCAACGAGCAGTACTTC,CASSGPRGPNEQYF
TRBV11-2,TRBJ2-1,NA,NA,TGTGCCAGCAGCTCTCCACTAGCAGACTACAATGAGCAGTTCTTC,CASSSPLADYNEQFF
TRBV6-1,TRBJ1-2,NA,NA,TGTGCCAGCAGTGAAGCACGAGCTGCCGGAGGCTACACCTTC,CASSEARAAGGYTF
TRBV7-7,TRBJ2-5,NA,TRBD2,TGTGCCAGCAGCGAAAGACTAGCGGGAGCCCATCAAGAGACCCAGTACTTC,CASSERLAGAHQETQYF
TRBV6-1,TRBJ1-2,once,NA,TGTGCCAGCAGTGAAGGGGGGATCCGGGGCTATGGCTACACCTTC,CASSEGGIRGYGYTF
TRBV4-1,TRBJ1-3,NA,NA,TGCGCCAGCAGCCAAGTGGAAAGGAGGGGACCGAGGGGAAACACCATATATTTT,CASSQVERRGPRGNTIYF
TRBV4-2,TRBJ2-3,NA,NA,TGTGCCAGCAGCCAAGATCTGAGCGGTGGAGATACGCAGTATTTT,CASSQDLSGGDTQYF
TRBV2,TRBJ2-5,NA,NA,TGTGCCAGCAGTGGACTAGGGAGAGGGACCCAGTACTTC,CASSGLGRGTQYF
TRBV7-2,TRBJ1-5,NA,NA,TGTGCCAGCAGCTTAGGACACTTTAGCAATCAGCCCCAGCATTTT,CASSLGHFSNQPQHF
TRBV19,TRBJ2-6,NA,NA,TGTGCCAGTAGTATAGACCCTAGTGGAGCTTCTGGGGCCAACGTCCTGACTTTC,CASSIDPSGASGANVLTF